The rows below give T cell receptor beta chains drawn from one sample of a study of blood T cell repertoires in COVID-19. Method: immunoSEQ multiplex PCR; TCRdb's copy keeps in-frame clones and lacks some. Of roughly 230,000 clones in the sample, 85% are singletons; the top ten hold roughly 4.6%. Sample: peripheral blood. The receptors were sampled from a man over 45 with COVID-19, enrolled during active disease. CDR3s include the opening cysteine and the closing phenylalanine or tryptophan. A D gene is named only where the DNA matches it firmly. Only part of the rows carry a size: once, few, many, or a class if the clone is expanded.

clone_size: NA
j_call: TRBJ1-2
d_call: NA
v_call: TRBV6-6
cdr3_aa: CASSYLDSSYGYTF
cdr3_nt: TGTGCCAGCAGTTACCTGGACAGTTCCTATGGCTACACCTTC

clone_size: NA
j_call: TRBJ1-5
d_call: NA
v_call: TRBV6-5
cdr3_aa: CASSLLEDQPQHF
cdr3_nt: TGTGCCAGCAGTTTACTCGAGGATCAGCCCCAGCATTTT

clone_size: NA
j_call: TRBJ1-2
d_call: NA
v_call: TRBV19
cdr3_aa: CASNNREGGGRPYGYTF
cdr3_nt: TGTGCCAGTAACAACCGGGAGGGAGGAGGCCGCCCCTATGGCTACACCTTC

clone_size: NA
j_call: TRBJ1-2
d_call: TRBD1
v_call: TRBV28
cdr3_aa: CASRRGQGARGYTF
cdr3_nt: TGTGCCAGCAGGCGGGGACAGGGGGCCAGAGGCTACACCTTC

clone_size: NA
j_call: TRBJ2-7
d_call: TRBD1
v_call: TRBV9
cdr3_aa: CASSLTGTGDYEQYF
cdr3_nt: TGTGCCAGCAGCCTAACCGGGACAGGGGACTACGAGCAGTACTTC

clone_size: NA
j_call: TRBJ1-3
d_call: NA
v_call: TRBV13
cdr3_aa: CASSPIQGFSGNTIYF
cdr3_nt: TGTGCCAGCAGTCCTATCCAGGGATTCTCTGGAAACACCATATATTTT

clone_size: NA
j_call: TRBJ1-1
d_call: NA
v_call: TRBV11-2
cdr3_aa: CASSLDLRVRAFF
cdr3_nt: TGTGCCAGCAGCTTAGATCTCCGGGTGCGGGCTTTCTTT

clone_size: once
j_call: TRBJ1-2
d_call: NA
v_call: TRBV6-2/TRBV6-3
cdr3_aa: CASSYRQEGGYTF
cdr3_nt: TGTGCCAGCAGTTACCGGCAGGAGGGTGGCTACACCTTC

clone_size: NA
j_call: TRBJ1-2
d_call: NA
v_call: TRBV5-4
cdr3_aa: CASSTQDGASYTF
cdr3_nt: TGTGCCAGCAGCACACAAGATGGGGCCTCCTACACCTTC

clone_size: NA
j_call: TRBJ2-3
d_call: NA
v_call: TRBV9
cdr3_aa: CASSVEMVGGPLDTQYF
cdr3_nt: TGTGCCAGCAGCGTAGAAATGGTCGGGGGGCCGTTAGATACGCAGTATTTT

clone_size: NA
j_call: TRBJ2-3
d_call: TRBD2
v_call: TRBV5-1
cdr3_aa: CASSLGLAGPADTQYF
cdr3_nt: TGCGCCAGCAGCTTGGGGCTAGCGGGGCCGGCAGATACGCAGTATTTT

clone_size: once
j_call: TRBJ2-7
d_call: NA
v_call: TRBV7-2
cdr3_aa: CASSSGGTALYEQYF
cdr3_nt: TGTGCCAGCAGCAGCGGCGGGACAGCCCTCTACGAGCAGTACTTC

clone_size: NA
j_call: TRBJ2-3
d_call: TRBD1
v_call: TRBV10-3
cdr3_aa: CAISETGGDTQYF
cdr3_nt: TGTGCCATCAGTGAGACAGGGGGTGATACGCAGTATTTT

clone_size: NA
j_call: TRBJ2-1
d_call: TRBD2
v_call: TRBV9
cdr3_aa: CASTPFSSGGYNEQFF
cdr3_nt: TGTGCCAGCACCCCCTTTAGTAGCGGGGGCTACAATGAGCAGTTCTTC

clone_size: NA
j_call: TRBJ2-1
d_call: TRBD2
v_call: TRBV29-1
cdr3_aa: CSASGRGGYNEQFF
cdr3_nt: TGCAGCGCCTCAGGGCGGGGGGGGTACAATGAGCAGTTCTTC

clone_size: NA
j_call: TRBJ1-5
d_call: NA
v_call: TRBV12-3/TRBV12-4
cdr3_aa: CASSLSHGQPQHF
cdr3_nt: TGTGCCAGCAGTTTATCTCACGGTCAGCCCCAGCATTTT

clone_size: NA
j_call: TRBJ2-2
d_call: TRBD2
v_call: TRBV2
cdr3_aa: CASSAGGMNTGELFF
cdr3_nt: TGTGCCAGCAGTGCGGGGGGAATGAACACCGGGGAGCTGTTTTTT

clone_size: NA
j_call: TRBJ2-5
d_call: TRBD1
v_call: TRBV27
cdr3_aa: CASRAITGGGETQYF
cdr3_nt: TGTGCCAGCAGGGCTATAACAGGGGGAGGAGAGACCCAGTACTTC

clone_size: NA
j_call: TRBJ2-5
d_call: TRBD2
v_call: TRBV3-1/TRBV3-2
cdr3_aa: CASSQAPGRGQETQYF
cdr3_nt: TGTGCCAGCAGCCAAGCCCCCGGGAGGGGCCAAGAGACCCAGTACTTC

clone_size: NA
j_call: TRBJ1-2
d_call: NA
v_call: TRBV11-2
cdr3_aa: CASSSPGAIVSNYGYTF
cdr3_nt: TGTGCCAGCAGCTCCCCAGGGGCCATAGTCTCTAACTATGGCTACACCTTC

clone_size: NA
j_call: TRBJ1-6
d_call: TRBD1
v_call: TRBV10-3
cdr3_aa: CAISEPGGPYNSPLHF
cdr3_nt: TGTGCCATCAGTGAGCCAGGGGGCCCTTATAATTCACCCCTCCACTTT

clone_size: once
j_call: TRBJ1-4
d_call: TRBD1
v_call: TRBV5-6
cdr3_aa: CASSTLRGQFEKLFF
cdr3_nt: TGTGCCAGCAGCACCCTCAGGGGGCAGTTTGAAAAACTGTTTTTT

clone_size: NA
j_call: TRBJ1-1
d_call: TRBD1
v_call: TRBV7-8
cdr3_aa: CASSRGTGGMSTEAFF
cdr3_nt: TGTGCCAGCAGCCGTGGGACAGGAGGGATGAGCACTGAAGCTTTCTTT

clone_size: once
j_call: TRBJ2-2
d_call: NA
v_call: TRBV6-6
cdr3_aa: CASSYASSYTGELFF
cdr3_nt: TGTGCCAGCAGTTACGCGTCTAGCTACACCGGGGAGCTGTTTTTT

clone_size: few
j_call: TRBJ2-7
d_call: TRBD2
v_call: TRBV5-4
cdr3_aa: CASSFGTSGTPYEQYF
cdr3_nt: TGTGCCAGCAGCTTTGGGACTAGCGGGACGCCCTACGAGCAGTACTTC

clone_size: NA
j_call: TRBJ1-2
d_call: NA
v_call: TRBV19
cdr3_aa: CASSMDRNYGYTF
cdr3_nt: TGTGCCAGTAGTATGGACAGAAACTATGGCTACACCTTC

clone_size: NA
j_call: TRBJ2-4
d_call: NA
v_call: TRBV24-1
cdr3_aa: CATSDPDRKNIQYF
cdr3_nt: TGTGCCACCAGTGATCCTGACAGGAAAAACATTCAGTACTTC

clone_size: NA
j_call: TRBJ2-7
d_call: NA
v_call: TRBV6-5
cdr3_aa: CASSDSSGPYEQYF
cdr3_nt: TGTGCCAGCTCGGACAGTTCTGGCCCCTACGAGCAGTACTTC

clone_size: NA
j_call: TRBJ1-6
d_call: TRBD1
v_call: TRBV6-6
cdr3_aa: CASSPGTGWNSPLHF
cdr3_nt: TGTGCCAGCAGTCCCGGGACAGGGTGGAATTCACCCCTCCACTTT

clone_size: NA
j_call: TRBJ1-2
d_call: NA
v_call: TRBV20-1
cdr3_aa: CSASEGEGIYGYTF
cdr3_nt: TGCAGTGCTAGTGAGGGGGAGGGTATTTATGGCTACACCTTC

clone_size: once
j_call: TRBJ2-2
d_call: TRBD2
v_call: TRBV7-2
cdr3_aa: CASSRVGGAGELFF
cdr3_nt: TGTGCCAGCAGCCGCGTTGGGGGGGCCGGGGAGCTGTTTTTT

clone_size: NA
j_call: TRBJ2-4
d_call: TRBD2
v_call: TRBV2
cdr3_aa: CASGIAGGYQNIQYF
cdr3_nt: TGTGCCAGCGGGATAGCGGGGGGGTATCAAAACATTCAGTACTTC

clone_size: once
j_call: TRBJ2-2
d_call: TRBD2
v_call: TRBV2
cdr3_aa: CASSESWAGVNTGELFF
cdr3_nt: TGTGCCAGCAGTGAATCGTGGGCGGGGGTGAACACCGGGGAGCTGTTTTTT

clone_size: NA
j_call: TRBJ1-5
d_call: NA
v_call: TRBV6-5
cdr3_aa: CASSSPGQPQHF
cdr3_nt: TGTGCCAGCAGCTCCCCGGGTCAGCCCCAGCATTTT

clone_size: once
j_call: TRBJ2-1
d_call: NA
v_call: TRBV3-1/TRBV3-2
cdr3_aa: CASSQAGGSNEQFF
cdr3_nt: TGTGCCAGCAGCCAAGCCGGAGGGTCTAATGAGCAGTTCTTC

clone_size: NA
j_call: TRBJ1-3
d_call: NA
v_call: TRBV15
cdr3_aa: CATSRAVGNTIYF
cdr3_nt: TGTGCCACCAGCAGGGCGGTCGGAAACACCATATATTTT

clone_size: NA
j_call: TRBJ2-1
d_call: NA
v_call: TRBV28
cdr3_aa: CASSSQGLIFFF
cdr3_nt: TGTGCCAGCAGTTCGCAGGGTCTTATCTTTTTCTTC

clone_size: NA
j_call: TRBJ1-6
d_call: NA
v_call: TRBV27
cdr3_aa: CASRATYNSPLHF
cdr3_nt: TGTGCCAGCAGGGCCACCTATAATTCACCCCTCCACTTT

clone_size: NA
j_call: TRBJ2-7
d_call: TRBD1
v_call: TRBV19
cdr3_aa: CASSRSSGGLILYEQYF
cdr3_nt: TGTGCCAGTAGTAGATCATCAGGGGGCCTAATCCTCTACGAGCAGTACTTC

clone_size: NA
j_call: TRBJ2-2
d_call: TRBD1
v_call: TRBV6-2/TRBV6-3
cdr3_aa: CASSYFRGLNTGELFF
cdr3_nt: TGTGCCAGCAGTTATTTCAGGGGGCTTAACACCGGGGAGCTGTTTTTT

clone_size: NA
j_call: TRBJ1-1
d_call: TRBD1
v_call: TRBV7-9
cdr3_aa: CASSVPGQGNTEAFF
cdr3_nt: TGTGCCAGCAGCGTTCCGGGACAGGGGAACACTGAAGCTTTCTTT

clone_size: once
j_call: TRBJ2-1
d_call: NA
v_call: TRBV7-8
cdr3_aa: CASSVGDRPVGEQFF
cdr3_nt: TGTGCCAGCAGCGTGGGAGACAGGCCGGTCGGTGAGCAGTTCTTC

clone_size: NA
j_call: TRBJ2-7
d_call: TRBD2
v_call: TRBV6-5
cdr3_aa: CASSYSGAGVLYEQYF
cdr3_nt: TGTGCCAGCAGTTACTCGGGAGCGGGGGTTCTATACGAGCAGTACTTC

clone_size: NA
j_call: TRBJ1-1
d_call: TRBD1
v_call: TRBV28
cdr3_aa: CASRDRGAGTEAFF
cdr3_nt: TGTGCCAGCAGGGACAGGGGCGCTGGCACTGAAGCTTTCTTT

clone_size: NA
j_call: TRBJ2-2
d_call: NA
v_call: TRBV18
cdr3_aa: CASSPPARGTGELFF
cdr3_nt: TGTGCCAGCTCACCTCCAGCTAGGGGAACCGGGGAGCTGTTTTTT

clone_size: NA
j_call: TRBJ2-2
d_call: NA
v_call: TRBV7-3
cdr3_aa: CASSLPGTVTGELFF
cdr3_nt: TGTGCCAGCAGCTTACCAGGGACTGTGACCGGGGAGCTGTTTTTT